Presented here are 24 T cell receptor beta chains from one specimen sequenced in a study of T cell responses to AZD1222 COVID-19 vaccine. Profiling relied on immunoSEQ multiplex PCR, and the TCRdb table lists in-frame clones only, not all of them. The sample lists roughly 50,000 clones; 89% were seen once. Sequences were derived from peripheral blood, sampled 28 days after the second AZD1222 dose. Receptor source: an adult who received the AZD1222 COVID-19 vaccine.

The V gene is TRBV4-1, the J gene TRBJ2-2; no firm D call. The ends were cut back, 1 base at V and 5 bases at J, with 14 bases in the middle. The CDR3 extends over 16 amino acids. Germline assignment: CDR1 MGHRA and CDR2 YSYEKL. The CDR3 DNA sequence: TGCGCCAGCAGCCAAGGGCCGGGCGCCCCAACCGGGGAGCTGTTTTTT. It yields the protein CASSQGPGAPTGELFF.

CDR3: CASSLAGISEQYF. For the CDR3, the DNA is TGTGCCAGCAGCTTAGCAGGGATAAGCGAGCAGTACTTC. This rearrangement joins TRBV11-2 to TRBJ2-7; possibly TRBD1 for D (5 bases). V was cut by 1 base and J by 6 bases, with 10 bases left in between. The CDR3 is made up of 13 amino acids. Germline CDR1 and CDR2: SGHAT and FQNNGV.

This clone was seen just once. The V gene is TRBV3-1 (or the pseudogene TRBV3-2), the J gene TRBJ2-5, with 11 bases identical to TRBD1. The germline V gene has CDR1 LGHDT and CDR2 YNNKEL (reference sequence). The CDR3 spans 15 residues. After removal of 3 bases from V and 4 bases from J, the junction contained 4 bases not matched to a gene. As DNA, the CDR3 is TGTGCCAGCAGCCATCAGGACAGGGGGCCAGAGACCCAGTACTTC. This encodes CASSHQDRGPETQYF.

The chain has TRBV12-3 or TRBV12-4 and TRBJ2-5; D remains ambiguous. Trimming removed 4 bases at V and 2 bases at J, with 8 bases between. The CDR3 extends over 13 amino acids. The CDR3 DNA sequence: TGTGCCAGCAGTTCCGGGCGGCAAGAGACCCAGTACTTC. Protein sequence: CASSSGRQETQYF.

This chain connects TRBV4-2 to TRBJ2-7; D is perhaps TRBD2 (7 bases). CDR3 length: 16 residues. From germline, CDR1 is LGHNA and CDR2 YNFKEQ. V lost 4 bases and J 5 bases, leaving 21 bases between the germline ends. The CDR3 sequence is CASSPISRGARHEQYF. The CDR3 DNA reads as TGTGCCAGCAGCCCCATCAGCCGGGGGGCCCGCCACGAGCAGTACTTC.

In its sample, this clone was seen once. CDR3 in DNA: TGTGCCAGCAGTCAGGTCCGGGACCAGACTATGGCCAATGAGCAGTTCTTC. It is translated as CASSQVRDQTMANEQFF. The V gene is TRBV11-3, the J gene TRBJ2-1; D is perhaps TRBD1 or TRBD2 (5 bases each). The CDR3 length is 17 residues. CDR1 and CDR2 from the germline V gene are SGHNT and YENEEA. The V end was cut by 6 bases, the J end by 6 bases, with 24 bases between.

In nucleotides, the CDR3 is TGTGCCAGCAGCTCCGCCCCCAGGGATGTAAACACTGAAGCTTTCTTT. This translates into CASSSAPRDVNTEAFF. J is TRBJ1-1 and V is TRBV11-2; possibly TRBD1 for D (5 bases). The CDR3 has 16 residues. Germline V gene data show CDR1 as SGHAT and CDR2 as FQNNGV. V lost 4 bases to trimming and J lost 2 bases, with 17 bases between them. The full variable domain, in which reference TRBV11-2 and TRBJ1-1 provide the parts outside the CDR3, is EAGVAQSPRYKIIEKRQSVAFWCNPISGHATLYWYQQILGQGPKLLIQFQNNGVVDDSQLPKDRFSAERLKGVDSTLKIQPAKLEDSAVYLCASSSAPRDVNTEAFFGQGTRLTVV.

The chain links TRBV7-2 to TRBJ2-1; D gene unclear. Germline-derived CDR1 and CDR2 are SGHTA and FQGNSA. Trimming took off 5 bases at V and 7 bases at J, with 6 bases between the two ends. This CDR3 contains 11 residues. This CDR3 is CASSRLNEQFF. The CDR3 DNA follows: TGTGCCAGCAGCCGGTTAAATGAGCAGTTCTTC.

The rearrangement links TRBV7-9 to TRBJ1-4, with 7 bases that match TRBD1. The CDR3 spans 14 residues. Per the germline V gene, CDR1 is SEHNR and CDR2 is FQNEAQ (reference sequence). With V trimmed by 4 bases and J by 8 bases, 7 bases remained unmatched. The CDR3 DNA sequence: TGTGCCAGCAGCTCGCTCGAAGGGGGCGAAAAACTGTTTTTT. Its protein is CASSSLEGGEKLFF. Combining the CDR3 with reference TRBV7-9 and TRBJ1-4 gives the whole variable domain DTGVSQNPRHKITKRGQNVTFRCDPISEHNRLYWYRQTLGQGPEFLTYFQNEAQLEKSRLLSDRFSAERPKGSFSTLEIQRTEQGDSAMYLCASSSLEGGEKLFFGSGTQLSVL.

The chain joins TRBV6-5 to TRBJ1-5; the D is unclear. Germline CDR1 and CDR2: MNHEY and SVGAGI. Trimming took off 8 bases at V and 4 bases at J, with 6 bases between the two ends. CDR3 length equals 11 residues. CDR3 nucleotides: TGTGCCAGCGGATGGAATCAGCCCCAGCATTTT. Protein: CASGWNQPQHF.

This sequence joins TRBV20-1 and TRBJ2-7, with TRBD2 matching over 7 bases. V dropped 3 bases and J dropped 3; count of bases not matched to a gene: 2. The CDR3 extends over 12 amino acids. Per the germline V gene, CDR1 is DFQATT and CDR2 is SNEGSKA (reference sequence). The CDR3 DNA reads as TGCAGTGCTAGTGAGCGGGACTACGAGCAGTACTTC. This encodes CSASERDYEQYF.

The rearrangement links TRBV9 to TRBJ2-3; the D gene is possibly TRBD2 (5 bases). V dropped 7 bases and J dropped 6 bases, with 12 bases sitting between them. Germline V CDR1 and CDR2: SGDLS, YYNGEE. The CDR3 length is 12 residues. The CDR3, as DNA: TGTGCCAGCCGGGGTGTGGAGGATACGCAGTATTTT. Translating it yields CASRGVEDTQYF.

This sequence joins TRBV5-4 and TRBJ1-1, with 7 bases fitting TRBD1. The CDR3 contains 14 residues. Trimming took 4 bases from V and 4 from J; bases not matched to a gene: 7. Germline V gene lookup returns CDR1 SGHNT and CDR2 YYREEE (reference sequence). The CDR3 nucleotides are TGTGCCAGCAGCCAGACAGGGTTTACCACTGAAGCTTTCTTT. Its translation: CASSQTGFTTEAFF. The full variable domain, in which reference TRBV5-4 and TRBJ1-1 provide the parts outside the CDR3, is ETGVTQSPTHLIKTRGQQVTLRCSSQSGHNTVSWYQQALGQGPQFIFQYYREEENGRGNFPPRFSGLQFPNYSSELNVNALELDDSALYLCASSQTGFTTEAFFGQGTRLTVV.

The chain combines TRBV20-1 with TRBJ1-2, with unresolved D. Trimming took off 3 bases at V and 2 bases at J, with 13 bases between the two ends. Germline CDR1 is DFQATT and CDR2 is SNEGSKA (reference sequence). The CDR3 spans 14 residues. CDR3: CSASGGGQNYGYTF. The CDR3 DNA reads TGCAGTGCTAGTGGCGGTGGGCAGAACTATGGCTACACCTTC.

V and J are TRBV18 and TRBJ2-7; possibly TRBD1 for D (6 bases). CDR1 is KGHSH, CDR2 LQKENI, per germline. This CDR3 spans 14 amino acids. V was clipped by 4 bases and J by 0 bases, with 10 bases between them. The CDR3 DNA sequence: TGTGCCAGCTCACGACAGGAGGACTCCTACGAGCAGTACTTC. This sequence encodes CASSRQEDSYEQYF.

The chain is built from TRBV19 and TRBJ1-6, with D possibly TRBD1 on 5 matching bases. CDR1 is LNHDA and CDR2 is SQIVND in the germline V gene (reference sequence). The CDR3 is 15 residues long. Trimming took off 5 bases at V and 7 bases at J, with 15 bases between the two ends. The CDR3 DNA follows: TGTGCCAGTAGTCCCCCGGGCAGGGACAATTCACCCCTCCACTTT. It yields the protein CASSPPGRDNSPLHF. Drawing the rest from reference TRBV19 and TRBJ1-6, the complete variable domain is DGGITQSPKYLFRKEGQNVTLSCEQNLNHDAMYWYRQDPGQGLRLIYYSQIVNDFQKGDIAEGYSVSREKKESFPLTVTSAQKNPTAFYLCASSPPGRDNSPLHFGNGTRLTVT.

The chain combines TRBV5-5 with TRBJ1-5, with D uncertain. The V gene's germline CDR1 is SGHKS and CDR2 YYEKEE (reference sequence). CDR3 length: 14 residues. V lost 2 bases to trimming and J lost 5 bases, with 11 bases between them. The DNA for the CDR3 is TGTGCCAGCAGCTTCGATGCCGTCCATCAGCCCCAGCATTTT. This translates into CASSFDAVHQPQHF.

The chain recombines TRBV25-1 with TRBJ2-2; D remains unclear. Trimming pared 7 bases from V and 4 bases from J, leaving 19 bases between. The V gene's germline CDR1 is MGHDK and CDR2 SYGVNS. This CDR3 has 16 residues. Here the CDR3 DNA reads TGTGCCAGCACTAGGAGTCGGGCAGACCCCACCGGGGAGCTGTTTTTT. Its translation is CASTRSRADPTGELFF.

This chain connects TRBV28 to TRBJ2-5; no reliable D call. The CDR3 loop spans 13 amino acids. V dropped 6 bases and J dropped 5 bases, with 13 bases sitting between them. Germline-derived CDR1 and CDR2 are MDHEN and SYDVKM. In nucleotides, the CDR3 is TGTGCCAGCAGCCCTAACGTGGGGGAGACCCAGTACTTC. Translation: CASSPNVGETQYF.

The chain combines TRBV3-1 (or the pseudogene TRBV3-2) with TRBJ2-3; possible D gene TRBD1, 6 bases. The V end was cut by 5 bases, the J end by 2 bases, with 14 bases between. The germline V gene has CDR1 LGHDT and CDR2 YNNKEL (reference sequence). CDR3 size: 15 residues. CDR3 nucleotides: TGTGCCAGCAGCTACGGACAGTTAGCCACAGATACGCAGTATTTT. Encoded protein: CASSYGQLATDTQYF.

The CDR3 is CATSRAFSNQPQHF. Written as DNA, the CDR3 is TGTGCCACCTCAAGGGCTTTCAGCAATCAGCCCCAGCATTTT. The V call is TRBV5-4, the J call TRBJ1-5; unclear D gene. Germline lookup yields CDR1 SGHNT and CDR2 YYREEE (reference sequence). The CDR3 length is 14 residues. With 9 bases removed from V and 1 base from J, the gap between germline ends came to 14 bases.

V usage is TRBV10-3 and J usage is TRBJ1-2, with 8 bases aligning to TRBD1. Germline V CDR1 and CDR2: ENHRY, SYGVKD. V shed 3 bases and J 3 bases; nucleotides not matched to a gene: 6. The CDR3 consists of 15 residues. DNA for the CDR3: TGTGCCATCAGTGATGTTGGACAGGGAGACTATGGCTACACCTTC. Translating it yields CAISDVGQGDYGYTF.

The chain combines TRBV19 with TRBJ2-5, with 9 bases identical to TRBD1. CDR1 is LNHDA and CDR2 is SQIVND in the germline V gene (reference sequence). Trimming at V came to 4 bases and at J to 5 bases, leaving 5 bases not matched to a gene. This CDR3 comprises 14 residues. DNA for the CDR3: TGTGCCAGTAGTACCACAGGGGGCGGTGAGACCCAGTACTTC. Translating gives CASSTTGGGETQYF. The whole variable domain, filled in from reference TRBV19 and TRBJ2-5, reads DGGITQSPKYLFRKEGQNVTLSCEQNLNHDAMYWYRQDPGQGLRLIYYSQIVNDFQKGDIAEGYSVSREKKESFPLTVTSAQKNPTAFYLCASSTTGGGETQYFGPGTRLLVL.

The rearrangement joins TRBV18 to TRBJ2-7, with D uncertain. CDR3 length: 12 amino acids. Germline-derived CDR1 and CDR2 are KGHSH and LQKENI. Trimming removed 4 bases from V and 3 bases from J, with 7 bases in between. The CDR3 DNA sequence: TGTGCCAGCTCACGGCAGGACTACGAGCAGTACTTC. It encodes CASSRQDYEQYF.